This is a list of T cell receptor beta chains from one sample in a study of blood T cells in healthy people across ages. From the 5' RACE reads, TCRdb called clonotypes with MiXCR, one entry per CDR3 protein. This table holds about 970,000 distinct CDR3 sequences, about 51% found once. Sequenced input: blood. The origin of the receptors is a woman in her fifties or sixties in good health. Each CDR3 is given with its conserved first and last residue. Fields, in order: J gene, D gene, V gene, clone size, CDR3 DNA, CDR3 protein. The D gene is left open where the match is weak. Some rows mark clone size as missing; the rest say once, few, many or name a class of expanded clone.

J: TRBJ2-1; D: TRBD1; V: TRBV9; size: -; DNA: TGTGCCGGCAGCGGACAGGGTGGGGAGCAGTTCTTC; CDR3: CAGSGQGGEQFF
J: TRBJ2-7; D: -; V: TRBV28; size: -; DNA: TGTGCCAGCAGTTCGGTGGGACTTCTCTACGAGCAGTACTTC; CDR3: CASSSVGLLYEQYF
J: TRBJ2-3; D: -; V: TRBV12-5; size: -; DNA: TGTGCTAGTGGTTTGGTAAAGGGCGCATCAGGGGCAGATACGCAGTATTTT; CDR3: CASGLVKGASGADTQYF
J: TRBJ2-1; D: TRBD2; V: TRBV5-1; size: -; DNA: TGCGCCAGCAGCTTGGTGGCGGGAGCCCATGAGCAGTTCTTC; CDR3: CASSLVAGAHEQFF
J: TRBJ2-3; D: -; V: TRBV4-1; size: -; DNA: TGCGCCAGCAGCCAAGAGGTCGGGGAAGGGGCAGATACGCAGTATTTT; CDR3: CASSQEVGEGADTQYF
J: TRBJ2-1; D: TRBD2; V: TRBV4-3; size: -; DNA: TGCGCCAGCAGCCAAGTCGGGACTAGCGGTGTCGAGAAGTTCTTC; CDR3: CASSQVGTSGVEKFF
J: TRBJ2-3; D: TRBD2; V: TRBV6-4; size: -; DNA: TGTGCCAGCAGTCCGACTAGCGGGAGGCCCACAGATACGCAGTATTTT; CDR3: CASSPTSGRPTDTQYF
J: TRBJ1-1; D: TRBD1; V: TRBV28; size: -; DNA: TGTGCCAGCAGTTTGGGAGGACAGGGGAGCACTGAAGCTTTCTTT; CDR3: CASSLGGQGSTEAFF
J: TRBJ2-2; D: -; V: TRBV6-4; size: -; DNA: TGTGCCAGCAGACAAGACAGGAACACCGGGGAGCTGTTTTTT; CDR3: CASRQDRNTGELFF
J: TRBJ2-1; D: -; V: TRBV29-1; size: few; DNA: TGCAGCGCATCGCGGTCTGGTGAGCAGTTCTTC; CDR3: CSASRSGEQFF
J: TRBJ2-7; D: TRBD1; V: TRBV25-1; size: few; DNA: TGTGCCAGCAGTGAAAACAGGGGTGGGACCTACAATGAGCAGTACTTC; CDR3: CASSENRGGTYNEQYF
J: TRBJ2-7; D: -; V: TRBV5-5; size: -; DNA: TGTGCCAGCAGACTGAACGACGAGCAGTACTTC; CDR3: CASRLNDEQYF
J: TRBJ2-1; D: -; V: TRBV13; size: -; DNA: TGTGCCAGCAGCCCAGCTGCCGGGCCATCGTTACAGTTCTTC; CDR3: CASSPAAGPSLQFF
J: TRBJ1-4; D: -; V: TRBV6-6; size: -; DNA: TGTGCCAGCAGTAACAAAGGGGGGATTAATGAAAAACTGTTTTTT; CDR3: CASSNKGGINEKLFF
J: TRBJ2-7; D: -; V: TRBV28; size: -; DNA: TGTGCCAGCAGTTCCAGGGGTGTTGGGTCCTACGAGCAGTACTTC; CDR3: CASSSRGVGSYEQYF
J: TRBJ2-4; D: -; V: TRBV21-1; size: few; DNA: TGTGCCAGCAGCAAAGGGCCCCAGCGGGAAAGGGCGTACTTC; CDR3: CASSKGPQRERAYF
J: TRBJ2-5; D: -; V: TRBV13; size: -; DNA: TGTGCCAGCAGCCCAGGACCGAGACAAGAGACCCAGTACTTC; CDR3: CASSPGPRQETQYF
J: TRBJ2-3; D: TRBD1; V: TRBV9; size: once; DNA: TGTGCCAGCAGCGACGCCCGGGACAGGGGGTGGGATACGCAGTATTTT; CDR3: CASSDARDRGWDTQYF
J: TRBJ2-3; D: TRBD1; V: TRBV5-1; size: few; DNA: TGCGCCAGCGCACAGGGGAGAACGGATACGCAGTATTTT; CDR3: CASAQGRTDTQYF
J: TRBJ1-4; D: -; V: TRBV3-1; size: once; DNA: TGTGCCAGCTGCCGACGCAATGAAAAACTGTTTTTT; CDR3: CASCRRNEKLFF
J: TRBJ2-5; D: TRBD1; V: TRBV9; size: -; DNA: TGTGCCAGCAGCGCATACAGGGGCGCGGAGACCCAGTACTTC; CDR3: CASSAYRGAETQYF
J: TRBJ2-1; D: TRBD2; V: TRBV9; size: -; DNA: TGTGCCAGCAGCAGTCGGACTAGCTGGACCAATGAGCAGTTCTTC; CDR3: CASSSRTSWTNEQFF
J: TRBJ1-6; D: -; V: TRBV15; size: -; DNA: TGTGCCACCAGCGATGACAGATATTCACCCCTCCACTTT; CDR3: CATSDDRYSPLHF
J: TRBJ2-3; D: TRBD2; V: TRBV20-1; size: -; DNA: TGCAGTGCGCGTACCGGGACTAACACAGATACGCAGTATTTT; CDR3: CSARTGTNTDTQYF
J: TRBJ2-7; D: TRBD2; V: TRBV6-2/TRBV6-3; size: -; DNA: TGTGCCAGCAGTTACTATGGACTAGCTCACTACGAGCAGTACTTC; CDR3: CASSYYGLAHYEQYF
J: TRBJ2-3; D: -; V: TRBV9; size: many; DNA: TGTGCCAGCAGCGGGACTCCAGTCCCAGATACGCAGTATTTT; CDR3: CASSGTPVPDTQYF
J: TRBJ2-3; D: TRBD2; V: TRBV20-1; size: -; DNA: TGCAGTGCTGCCCTAGCGGGAGGGCCGTTAGATACGCAGTATTTT; CDR3: CSAALAGGPLDTQYF
J: TRBJ2-7; D: -; V: TRBV15; size: -; DNA: TGTGCCACCAGCAGAGATACAGGGCCCCTCGAGCAGTACTTC; CDR3: CATSRDTGPLEQYF
J: TRBJ2-7; D: TRBD1; V: TRBV12-3/TRBV12-4; size: -; DNA: TGTGCCAGCAGTGACGAGACAGGGACCTACGAGCAGTACTTC; CDR3: CASSDETGTYEQYF
J: TRBJ2-1; D: TRBD2; V: TRBV29-1; size: few; DNA: TGCAGCGCTGGGACTAGCGGGAGCTCCTACAATGAGCAGTTCTTC; CDR3: CSAGTSGSSYNEQFF
J: TRBJ2-3; D: -; V: TRBV20-1; size: -; DNA: TGCAGTGCTAGAGGAGAACCTAAATTCACAGATACGCAGTATTTT; CDR3: CSARGEPKFTDTQYF